The 25 T cell receptor beta chains below all came from one sample that was sequenced in a study of cytomegalovirus exposure and HLA in healthy donors. The PCR used 60 Vbeta and 13 Jbeta primers. The method was immunoSEQ multiplex PCR; TCRdb's version includes in-frame clones alone and lacks a portion of them. The sample yields around 150,000 clones, around 68% seen once. Sequencing was done on a sample of PBMCs. Receptors originate from a woman aged 40 to 50 in good health and CMV-seropositive.

The chain links TRBV5-1 to TRBJ2-3, with 9 bases aligning to TRBD2. CDR1 is SGHRS, CDR2 YFSETQ, per germline. The J segment lost 4 bases and the V segment lost 1 base, leaving 7 bases of the junction unmatched. This CDR3 is built from 16 residues. CDR3 in DNA: TGCGCCAGCAGCTTGTTGGTAGCGGGGGCCCCAGATACGCAGTATTTT. It yields the protein CASSLLVAGAPDTQYF.

The V call is TRBV9, the J call TRBJ2-3; 9 nucleotides agree with TRBD2. V was pared by 0 bases and J by 3 bases, with 5 bases of the junction left unmatched. CDR1 and CDR2 (germline): SGDLS, YYNGEE. There are 16 residues in the CDR3. Written as DNA, the CDR3 is TGTGCCAGCAGCGTAGCAGCGGGAGGTACAACAGATACGCAGTATTTT. It encodes CASSVAAGGTTDTQYF.

V and J are TRBV27 and TRBJ2-7, with a possible D match to TRBD1 (5 bases). Germline CDR1 is MNHEY and CDR2 is SMNVEV (reference sequence). This CDR3 has 14 residues. Trimming stripped 2 bases from V and 4 bases from J, with 12 bases between. The CDR3 nucleotides read TGTGCCAGCAGTTTACAGGGTAGGGTTTACGAGCAGTACTTC. Translation gives CASSLQGRVYEQYF.

This chain links TRBV28 with TRBJ2-2; possible D gene TRBD2, 6 bases. CDR1 and CDR2 (germline): MDHEN, SYDVKM. The CDR3 sequence is 14 residues long. V was clipped by 5 bases and J by 3 bases, with 10 bases between them. The CDR3 region has the DNA TGTGCCAGCAGTGGCGGGGCGCACACCGGGGAGCTGTTTTTT. This translates into CASSGGAHTGELFF.

The sample holds a few counts of this clone. The V gene is TRBV18, the J gene TRBJ2-3, with D possibly TRBD1 on 5 matching bases. Germline V CDR1 and CDR2: KGHSH, LQKENI. This CDR3 is 16 amino acids long. Trimming took 2 bases from V and 0 from J, leaving 12 bases between them. The CDR3 coding sequence is TGTGCCAGCTCACCATTGGGGCAGATTAGCACAGATACGCAGTATTTT. As protein: CASSPLGQISTDTQYF.

The chain's CDR3 is CAISESRTGGNGELFF. Written as DNA, the CDR3 is TGTGCCATCAGTGAGTCAAGGACAGGGGGCAACGGGGAGCTGTTTTTT. The chain recombines TRBV10-3 with TRBJ2-2; 11 positions match TRBD1. V was clipped by 0 bases and J by 7 bases; unmatched bases: 4. CDR1 is ENHRY and CDR2 is SYGVKD in the germline V gene. The CDR3 length is 16 residues.

This clone was observed a few times. The chain has TRBV25-1 and TRBJ2-1; 12 bases align to TRBD2. Looked up from germline, CDR1 is MGHDK and CDR2 is SYGVNS. V shed 2 bases and J 7 bases; nucleotides not matched to a gene: 9. The length of the CDR3 is 17 residues. DNA of the CDR3: TGTGCCAGCAGTGAACACTTACTAGCGGGAGGTTCGAATGAGCAGTTCTTC. This gives the protein CASSEHLLAGGSNEQFF.

J is TRBJ1-5 and V is TRBV28, with TRBD1 as a possible D gene (6 bases). Trimming left V 9 bases short and J 4 bases short, with 16 bases between. The CDR3 totals 14 residues. Germline V gene data show CDR1 as MDHEN and CDR2 as SYDVKM. The CDR3 DNA reads TGTGCCAGTTTTGAGGGCAGGGGAAATCAGCCCCAGCATTTT. Amino acid sequence: CASFEGRGNQPQHF.

The DNA of the CDR3 is TGTGCCATCAGTGGCTCGACAGGGGGTAACGAGCAGTACTTC. This gives the protein CAISGSTGGNEQYF. The chain is built from TRBV10-3 and TRBJ2-7; 9 bases align to TRBD1. Trimming took 4 bases from V and 5 from J; bases not matched to a gene: 6. From germline, CDR1 is ENHRY and CDR2 SYGVKD. The CDR3 has 14 residues.

V gene TRBV19 combines with J gene TRBJ1-1; D gene uncertain. CDR1 and CDR2 (germline): LNHDA, SQIVND (reference sequence). The CDR3 loop spans 12 amino acids. V was clipped by 3 bases and J by 4 bases, with 6 bases between them. The CDR3 DNA follows: TGTGCCAGTAGTATTCTCGGCACTGAAGCTTTCTTT. This codes for CASSILGTEAFF.

The chain uses TRBV6-5 and TRBJ2-5; 9 positions agree with TRBD1. The DNA end lines up better with TRBJ2-7; the J call may be wrong. The CDR3 runs to 15 residues. Germline V CDR1 and CDR2: MNHEY, SVGAGI. The CDR3 bases are TGTGCCAGCAGTTACTCCGGGACAGGGCCATACGAGCAGTACTTC. Residues: CASSYSGTGPYEQYF.

CDR3 coding DNA: TGTGCCAGCAGTGAGGCGGAAAACTATGGCTACACCTTC. The encoded protein is CASSEAENYGYTF. The V gene is TRBV2, the J gene TRBJ1-2; D is unresolved. Trimming took 3 bases from V and 2 from J, leaving 7 bases between them. The CDR3 is 13 residues long. CDR1 is SNHLY and CDR2 is FYNNEI in the germline V gene.

V and J are TRBV11-2 and TRBJ1-1; unclear D gene. Per the germline V gene, CDR1 is SGHAT and CDR2 is FQNNGV. The CDR3 sequence is 14 residues long. Trimming removed 7 bases at V and 3 bases at J, with 15 bases between. CDR3: CASTSLTDDTEAFF. The CDR3 DNA reads as TGTGCCAGCACTTCCCTTACAGATGACACTGAAGCTTTCTTT.

The chain combines TRBV5-1 with TRBJ2-7; TRBD1 is a possible D gene (5 bases). V was trimmed by 0 bases and J by 7 bases, leaving 11 bases between them. Per the germline V gene, CDR1 is SGHRS and CDR2 is YFSETQ. The CDR3 sequence is 13 residues long. CDR3 amino acids: CASSLEGSGEQYF. The CDR3 DNA reads TGCGCCAGCAGCTTGGAGGGGTCAGGTGAGCAGTACTTC.

The rearrangement uses TRBV4-2 and TRBJ1-3; D gene ambiguous. Germline assignment: CDR1 LGHNA and CDR2 YNFKEQ. The CDR3 runs to 14 residues. V shed 0 bases and J shed 9 bases, with 12 bases lying between them. The CDR3 loop reads CASSQDRTDSTIYF. Here the CDR3 DNA reads TGTGCCAGCAGCCAAGATAGAACGGACTCCACCATATATTTT.

This clone has more than one count but fewer than ten. The limits of the CDR3 on the DNA are not certain, so only TCRdb's listed CDR3 is given. The chain recombines TRBV27 with TRBJ1-5; the table names TRBD1, a call not compared with the DNA. Ends included, the CDR3 has 14 residues. The germline CDR1 and CDR2 sequences are MNHEY and SMNVEV (reference sequence). The CDR3 region is CASSVGMGNQPQNF.

This rearrangement joins TRBV7-2 to TRBJ1-2; maybe TRBD1 (6 bases). Germline values: CDR1 SGHTA, CDR2 FQGNSA. V gave up 3 bases and J gave up 4 bases, with 12 bases separating them. This CDR3 region has 14 residues. In DNA, the CDR3 is TGTGCCAGCAGCTTGTTAGGGGGGGGCTATGGCTACACCTTC. It specifies CASSLLGGGYGYTF. Full variable domain (remainder filled in from reference TRBV7-2 and TRBJ1-2): GAGVSQSPSNKVTEKGKDVELRCDPISGHTALYWYRQSLGQGLEFLIYFQGNSAPDKSGLPSDRFSAERTGGSVSTLTIQRTQQEDSAVYLCASSLLGGGYGYTFGSGTRLTVV.

The rearrangement joins TRBV10-3 to TRBJ2-3, with 10 bases that match TRBD1. Losses at the gene ends were 10 bases for V and 5 bases for J; bases not matched to a gene: 9. CDR3 length: 14 residues. Germline V gives CDR1 ENHRY, CDR2 SYGVKD. The CDR3, as DNA: TGTGCCACCACCGGGACAGGGGCAGAAGATACGCAGTATTTT. Protein: CATTGTGAEDTQYF.

This sequence joins TRBV23-1 and TRBJ1-2, with D perhaps matching TRBD1 (6 bases). TRBV23-1 is flagged as an ORF with uncertain function. This CDR3 comprises 18 residues. The V end was cut by 0 bases, the J end by 6 bases, with 23 bases between. The CDR3 coding sequence is TGCGCCAGCAGTCAATCGCGCCCCCTGGGGGAGGGGGTAAATGGCTACACCTTC. As protein: CASSQSRPLGEGVNGYTF.

The CDR3 region has the DNA TGTGCCAGTAGACAGCGGAACACTGAAGCTTTCTTT. Translation: CASRQRNTEAFF. The chain employs TRBV5-8 and TRBJ1-1, with TRBD1 as a possible D gene (5 bases). CDR3 length: 12 amino acids. Trimming took off 8 bases at V and 1 base at J, with 9 bases between the two ends. Looked up from germline, CDR1 is SGHTS and CDR2 is YDEGEE.

This clone is a singleton in its sample. The rearrangement joins TRBV27 to TRBJ2-3; 10 bases are a match to TRBD2. The CDR3 loop spans 17 amino acids. The germline gives CDR1 MNHEY, CDR2 SMNVEV (reference sequence). J was trimmed by 2 bases and V by 3 bases; bases with no gene match: 8. CDR3 sequence (DNA): TGTGCCAGCAGTTTTCGTTCCAGCGGGAGGGACACAGATACGCAGTATTTT. Amino acids: CASSFRSSGRDTDTQYF.

The CDR3 DNA reads as TGTGCCAGCAGACCAAGCTCCAACACTGAAGCTTTCTTT. Translation gives CASRPSSNTEAFF. This chain connects TRBV28 to TRBJ1-1; D uncertain. Germline CDR1 MDHEN, CDR2 SYDVKM. The CDR3 contains 13 residues. The V end lost 6 bases, the J end lost 2 bases, and 10 bases lay between the germline ends.

V and J are TRBV6-5 and TRBJ2-1; 10 bases align to TRBD2. V lost 5 bases and J lost 8; bases outside the gene matches: 9. CDR3 size: 15 residues. Per the germline V gene, CDR1 is MNHEY and CDR2 is SVGAGI. CDR3 loop: CASSPGASGSDEQFF. CDR3 nucleotides: TGTGCCAGCAGTCCCGGGGCTAGCGGGAGCGATGAGCAGTTCTTC.

This clone was counted only a few times. V is TRBV11-3 and J is TRBJ1-5; D uncertain. Trimming removed 11 bases from V and 9 bases from J, with 8 bases in between. In germline, CDR1 is SGHNT, CDR2 YENEEA. The length of the CDR3 is 9 residues. The CDR3 sequence: CASAGPQHF. For the CDR3, the DNA is TGTGCCTCGGCGGGGCCCCAGCATTTT.

This chain links TRBV9 with TRBJ1-1; the D gene is possibly TRBD1 (6 bases). The CDR3 is 15 residues long. Germline values: CDR1 SGDLS, CDR2 YYNGEE. The V end lost 4 bases, the J end lost 0 bases, and 13 bases lay between the germline ends. CDR3 coding DNA: TGTGCCAGCAGCCCCGAGACAGGATTGAACACTGAAGCTTTCTTT. Amino acid sequence: CASSPETGLNTEAFF.